This is a list of T cell receptor beta chains from one sample in a study of blood T cell repertoires in COVID-19. Data came from immunoSEQ multiplex PCR; TCRdb stores just in-frame clones and leaves some out. This sample yields over 200,000 clones, of which 80% to 90% are seen a single time; roughly 3% belongs to the top ten. The sequencing input was peripheral blood. These receptors were collected from a young man with COVID-19, enrolled during active disease. Each CDR3 is given with its conserved first and last residue. D genes are given only for firm matches. Only some rows state a clone size, as once, few, many or a class for expanded clones.

v_gene	j_gene	abundance	d_gene	len	CDR3nt	CDR3aa
TRBV9	TRBJ2-5	.	TRBD2	15	TGTGCCAGCAGCGCCGGACTAGCGAGCTCAGAGACCCAGTACTTC	CASSAGLASSETQYF
TRBV4-2	TRBJ2-2	.	TRBD2	18	TGTGCCAGCAGCTCCAGGGTAGCGGGAGGAGGGGACACCGGGGAGCTGTTTTTT	CASSSRVAGGGDTGELFF
TRBV3-1/TRBV3-2	TRBJ1-5	.	.	15	TGTGCCAGCAGCCAAGATGCAGGGGAGGGTCAGCCCCAGCATTTT	CASSQDAGEGQPQHF
TRBV25-1	TRBJ1-3	once	.	13	TGTGCCAGCAGCCTTACAGGGTCCAACACCATATATTTT	CASSLTGSNTIYF
TRBV27	TRBJ1-1	.	TRBD1	15	TGTGCCAGCAGTTTATCGATCAGGGGGAGCCCTGAAGCTTTCTTT	CASSLSIRGSPEAFF
TRBV19	TRBJ2-1	.	.	11	TGTGCCAGTAAGGGGGTGGATGAGCAGTTCTTC	CASKGVDEQFF
TRBV13	TRBJ1-6	.	TRBD1	15	TGTGCCAGCAGCTTAGAGGGACAGGGGCGATCACCCCTCCACTTT	CASSLEGQGRSPLHF
TRBV4-3	TRBJ1-2	.	TRBD1	15	TGCGCCAGCAGCCAAGATTTCGGGACAGGGTATGGCTACACCTTC	CASSQDFGTGYGYTF
TRBV11-2	TRBJ2-2	.	.	13	TGTGCCAGCAGCCTATCATACACCGGGGAGCTGTTTTTT	CASSLSYTGELFF
TRBV27	TRBJ1-6	.	.	13	TGTGCCAGCAGTTTGACTAATAATTCACCCCTCCACTTT	CASSLTNNSPLHF
TRBV19	TRBJ2-1	.	TRBD2	19	TGTGCCAGTAGCCCGGGACTAGCGGCCGCAAGCGAGGCCTACAATGAGCAGTTCTTC	CASSPGLAAASEAYNEQFF
TRBV5-1	TRBJ2-1	.	.	17	TGCGCCAGCAGCTTGGGGTCGAGTAGTGGCTCCTACAATGAGCAGTTCTTC	CASSLGSSSGSYNEQFF
TRBV12-5	TRBJ1-5	.	.	13	TGTGCTAGTGGTTCGGGACAAGGCCAGCCCCAGCATTTT	CASGSGQGQPQHF
TRBV11-3	TRBJ2-1	.	.	15	TGTGCCAGCAGCCCGAGCGGATCCTATATGAATGAGCAGTTCTTC	CASSPSGSYMNEQFF
TRBV4-3	TRBJ2-2	.	TRBD1	16	TGCGCCAGCAGCCAAAGGACAGGGGGCAACACCGGGGAGCTGTTTTTT	CASSQRTGGNTGELFF
TRBV11-1	TRBJ2-7	.	.	15	TGTGCCAGCAGCTTTACACAGGGCGAACCCTACGAGCAGTACTTC	CASSFTQGEPYEQYF
TRBV7-8	TRBJ1-5	.	.	16	TGTGCCAGCAGCCAACTCCGGACAGTTAGCAATCAGCCCCAGCATTTT	CASSQLRTVSNQPQHF
TRBV19	TRBJ2-6	.	.	17	TGTGCCAGTAGTATATTTCTACAGGGAGCTGGGGCCAACGTCCTGACTTTC	CASSIFLQGAGANVLTF
TRBV3-1/TRBV3-2	TRBJ2-5	.	.	16	TGTGCCAGCAGCCAAGGTGGCCCTGGCGGGCAAGAGACCCAGTACTTC	CASSQGGPGGQETQYF
TRBV15	TRBJ1-3	.	.	15	TGTGCCACCAGCAGAGGGGGGGAGGCTGGAAACACCATATATTTT	CATSRGGEAGNTIYF
TRBV7-8	TRBJ1-5	.	.	13	TGTGCCAGCAGCAAATCAGGAAATCAGCCCCAGCATTTT	CASSKSGNQPQHF
TRBV25-1	TRBJ2-1	.	.	16	TGTGCCAGCAGTGAAAGGGGCCAGGGGTCCTACAATGAGCAGTTCTTC	CASSERGQGSYNEQFF
TRBV18	TRBJ2-2	.	.	13	TGTGCCAGCTCACCTATTGGGGGCCGGGAGCTGTTTTTT	CASSPIGGRELFF
TRBV7-2	TRBJ2-5	.	.	13	TGTGCCAGCAGCTTAGACAGGGCGGAGACCCAGTACTTC	CASSLDRAETQYF
TRBV4-3	TRBJ2-3	.	.	13	TGCGCCAGCAGCCAGGGCCTGGTTGGTACGCAGTATTTT	CASSQGLVGTQYF
TRBV4-2	TRBJ2-1	.	.	19	TGTGCCAGCAGCCAACGGGTCCTGGGAGGCGGCAGCTCCTACAATGAGCAGTTCTTC	CASSQRVLGGGSSYNEQFF
TRBV14	TRBJ1-5	.	TRBD1	15	TGTGCCAGCAGCCCCCCCGGGACAGTGGATCAGCCCCAGCATTTT	CASSPPGTVDQPQHF
TRBV10-2	TRBJ2-1	.	TRBD1	14	TGCGCCAGCAGTGGACAGGGCCGGGGCAATGAGCAGTTCTTC	CASSGQGRGNEQFF
TRBV7-6	TRBJ2-3	.	.	15	TGTGCCAGCAGCTTAGGCGGGGCCCGCACAGATACGCAGTATTTT	CASSLGGARTDTQYF